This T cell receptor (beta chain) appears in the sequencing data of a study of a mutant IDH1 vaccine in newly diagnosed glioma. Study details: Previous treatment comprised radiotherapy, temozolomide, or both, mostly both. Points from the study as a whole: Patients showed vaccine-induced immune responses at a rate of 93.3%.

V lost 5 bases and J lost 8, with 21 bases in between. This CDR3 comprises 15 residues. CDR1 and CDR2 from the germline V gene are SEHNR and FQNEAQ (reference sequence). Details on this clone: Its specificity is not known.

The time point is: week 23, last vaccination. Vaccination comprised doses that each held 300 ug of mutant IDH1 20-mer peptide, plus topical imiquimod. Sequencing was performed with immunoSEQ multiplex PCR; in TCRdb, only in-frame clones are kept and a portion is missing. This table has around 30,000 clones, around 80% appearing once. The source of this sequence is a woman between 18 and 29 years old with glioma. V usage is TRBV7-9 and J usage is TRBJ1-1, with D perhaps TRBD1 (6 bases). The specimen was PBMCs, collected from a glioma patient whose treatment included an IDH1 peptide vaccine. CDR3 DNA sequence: TGTGCCAGCAGCAGGACAGCAATGGGGAATCGAGAAGCTTTCTTT. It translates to CASSRTAMGNREAFF.